This entry lists 18 T cell receptor beta chains sequenced from one sample in a study of T cell responses to AZD1222 COVID-19 vaccine listed by TCRdb under 2021. The library relied on the immunoSEQ multiplex PCR assay. In its TCRdb copy, this immuneACCESS table keeps in-frame sequences only and misses some clones. Where compared with another copy, unresolved V genes explain less than half of these, and the others have no known cause. Across this sample there are tens of thousands of clones, with about 87% seen only once. More than 5% of the sample rests with the top ten. The meaning of the sample's time point label: baseline before first vaccination. The sample in question was peripheral blood, obtained on day 0 of AZD1222 vaccination. The receptors here all came from an adult in good health.

V gene TRBV3-1 (or the pseudogene TRBV3-2) combines with J gene TRBJ1-6, with a tentative D call TRBD1 (5 bases). Germline CDR1 LGHDT, CDR2 YNNKEL (reference sequence). V gave up 7 bases and J gave up 2 bases, with 15 bases separating them. CDR3 length: 16 residues. The CDR3 nucleotides read TGTGCCAGCACCGGCCCGGCAGGGACCTATAATTCACCCCTCCACTTT. Translating it yields CASTGPAGTYNSPLHF.

The chain joins TRBV7-2 to TRBJ2-3, with 7 positions matching TRBD2. V dropped 5 bases and J dropped 1; count of bases not matched to a gene: 6. CDR1 is SGHTA, CDR2 FQGNSA, per germline. This CDR3 is built from 15 residues. CDR3 region: CASSKPGGGTDTQYF. CDR3 nucleotides: TGTGCCAGCAGCAAACCGGGGGGTGGCACAGATACGCAGTATTTT.

V and J are TRBV7-9 and TRBJ2-3, with 12 bases fitting TRBD2. V lost 3 bases, J lost 5 bases, and 3 bases stayed unmatched. Germline loops: CDR1 SEHNR, CDR2 FQNEAQ (reference sequence). The CDR3 length is 15 residues. In DNA, the CDR3 is TGTGCCAGCAGCTTGACTAGCGGGGGACTAGATACGCAGTATTTT. Translating gives CASSLTSGGLDTQYF.

CDR3 in amino acids: CAIKGPEAFF. CDR3 DNA: TGTGCCATCAAGGGCCCTGAAGCTTTCTTT. The chain couples TRBV6-5 to TRBJ1-1; D not resolved. CDR1 is MNHEY and CDR2 is SVGAGI in the germline V gene. The CDR3 is 10 amino acids. The V end was cut by 10 bases, the J end by 6 bases, with 9 bases between.

The chain couples TRBV5-4 to TRBJ2-7; the match to TRBD1 covers 9 bases. The germline V gene encodes CDR1 SGHNT and CDR2 YYREEE (reference sequence). This CDR3 contains 14 residues. Trimming cost V 4 bases and J 2 bases; bases outside gene matches: 4. CDR3 DNA: TGTGCCAGCAGCGTCCGGGACAGGGCCTACGAGCAGTACTTC. Amino acid sequence: CASSVRDRAYEQYF. Full variable domain (missing parts from reference TRBV5-4 and TRBJ2-7): ETGVTQSPTHLIKTRGQQVTLRCSSQSGHNTVSWYQQALGQGPQFIFQYYREEENGRGNFPPRFSGLQFPNYSSELNVNALELDDSALYLCASSVRDRAYEQYFGPGTRLTVT.

This chain uses TRBV19 with TRBJ1-6; D ambiguous. Germline V lookup: CDR1 LNHDA, CDR2 SQIVND (reference sequence). The germline V and J ends were trimmed by 1 base and 4 bases, with 11 bases remaining between them. CDR3 size: 16 residues. The CDR3 sequence is CASSIGERSYNSPLHF. CDR3 in DNA: TGTGCCAGTAGTATAGGAGAACGGAGTTATAATTCACCCCTCCACTTT.

J is TRBJ1-2 and V is TRBV5-1; the D is unclear. Germline lookup yields CDR1 SGHRS and CDR2 YFSETQ. V lost 4 bases and J 0 bases, leaving 10 bases between the germline ends. The CDR3 extends over 14 amino acids. CDR3 in DNA: TGCGCCAGCAGCCCGGACGGGACTAACTATGGCTACACCTTC. Its protein product is CASSPDGTNYGYTF. Full variable domain (missing parts from reference TRBV5-1 and TRBJ1-2): KAGVTQTPRYLIKTRGQQVTLSCSPISGHRSVSWYQQTPGQGLQFLFEYFSETQRNKGNFPGRFSGRQFSNSRSEMNVSTLELGDSALYLCASSPDGTNYGYTFGSGTRLTVV.

The chain combines TRBV6-6 with TRBJ1-6, with D perhaps matching TRBD1 (5 bases). CDR3 length: 15 residues. Germline V gene data show CDR1 as MNHNY and CDR2 as SVGAGI (reference sequence). V shed 10 bases and J shed 5 bases, with 18 bases lying between them. The CDR3 region is CAIRQGEIHNSPLHF. In DNA, the CDR3 is TGTGCCATCAGACAAGGGGAGATCCATAATTCACCCCTCCACTTT.

The chain joins TRBV24-1 to TRBJ1-1; no firm D call. V lost 12 bases and J 5 bases, leaving 18 bases between the germline ends. The CDR3 runs to 13 residues. The germline CDR1 and CDR2 sequences are KGHDR and SFDVKD. CDR3 in DNA: TGTGCCGTACAAGAGCTGGGGAGTACTGAAGCTTTCTTT. Translation: CAVQELGSTEAFF.

This clone has a single count. The rearrangement joins TRBV7-9 to TRBJ1-6, with TRBD1 matching over 7 bases. The ends lost 7 bases at V and 10 bases at J; junction bases unmatched: 13. The CDR3 spans 15 residues. The germline CDR1 and CDR2 sequences are SEHNR and FQNEAQ (reference sequence). The CDR3 here is CASTHREGAGSPLHF. DNA for the CDR3: TGTGCCAGCACCCACCGAGAGGGGGCTGGGTCACCCCTCCACTTT.

This rearrangement joins TRBV19 to TRBJ1-5; D is ambiguous. CDR1 LNHDA and CDR2 SQIVND come from the germline V gene (reference sequence). Between the trimmed V and J ends, which lost 4 bases and 3 bases, there was a span of 13 bases. The CDR3 is 15 amino acids. The CDR3 spells CASSTRWGNNQPQHF. DNA for the CDR3: TGTGCCAGTAGTACGAGGTGGGGTAACAATCAGCCCCAGCATTTT.

This clone is a singleton in its sample. The chain combines TRBV7-6 with TRBJ1-3, with D hard to call. The CDR3 length is 16 residues. The V gene lost 1 base and the J gene lost 0 bases, with 10 bases spanning the gap. CDR1 is SGHVS, CDR2 FNYEAQ, per germline. CDR3 nucleotides: TGTGCCAGCAGCTTAGGGATGTGGCTCTCTGGAAACACCATATATTTT. It codes for CASSLGMWLSGNTIYF.

The J gene is TRBJ2-6, the V gene TRBV18; 7 bases are a match to TRBD1. Losses at the gene ends were 5 bases for V and 0 bases for J; bases not matched to a gene: 7. The CDR3 is 17 amino acids. Germline lookup yields CDR1 KGHSH and CDR2 LQKENI. The CDR3 region is CASSSGTGVSGANVLTF. The DNA of the CDR3 is TGTGCCAGCTCATCGGGAACAGGGGTCTCTGGGGCCAACGTCCTGACTTTC. The variable domain in full, completed from reference TRBV18 and TRBJ2-6, reads NAGVMQNPRHLVRRRGQEARLRCSPMKGHSHVYWYRQLPEEGLKFMVYLQKENIIDESGMPKERFSAEFPKEGPSILRIQQVVRGDSAAYFCASSSGTGVSGANVLTFGAGSRLTVL.

V and J are TRBV19 and TRBJ1-3; D gene uncertain. Germline values: CDR1 LNHDA, CDR2 SQIVND (reference sequence). This CDR3 spans 15 amino acids. V lost 3 bases and J lost 0, with 9 bases in between. The DNA for the CDR3 is TGTGCCAGTAGTATCGAGGTCTACTCTGGAAACACCATATATTTT. Amino acid sequence: CASSIEVYSGNTIYF.

The CDR3 nucleotides are TGCGCCAGCAGCTTGAATTCCCAGGGCCGAGGCTACACCTTC. It yields the protein CASSLNSQGRGYTF. V gene TRBV5-1 combines with J gene TRBJ1-2; D possibly corresponds to TRBD1 (5 bases). With 1 base removed from V and 8 bases from J, the gap between germline ends came to 15 bases. Looked up from germline, CDR1 is SGHRS and CDR2 is YFSETQ. CDR3 length: 14 amino acids.

CDR3 loop: CASSFGQGGYEQYF. The CDR3 DNA is TGTGCCAGCAGCTTCGGACAGGGGGGATACGAGCAGTACTTC. V is TRBV7-2 and J is TRBJ2-7; 10 bases map to TRBD1. The CDR3 runs to 14 residues. The germline V gene encodes CDR1 SGHTA and CDR2 FQGNSA. V shed 3 bases, J shed 4 bases, and the junction held 3 bases outside the gene matches. The whole variable domain, remainder taken from reference TRBV7-2 and TRBJ2-7, is GAGVSQSPSNKVTEKGKDVELRCDPISGHTALYWYRQSLGQGLEFLIYFQGNSAPDKSGLPSDRFSAERTGGSVSTLTIQRTQQEDSAVYLCASSFGQGGYEQYFGPGTRLTVT.

The chain recombines TRBV28 with TRBJ1-2; a possible D gene is TRBD1 (6 bases). Trimming took off 2 bases at V and 0 bases at J, with 13 bases between the two ends. This CDR3 is 16 amino acids long. Germline V gives CDR1 MDHEN, CDR2 SYDVKM. In DNA form, the CDR3 reads TGTGCCAGCAGTTTAAGGGGGGGACCGGCTAACTATGGCTACACCTTC. Residues: CASSLRGGPANYGYTF.

This chain uses TRBV19 with TRBJ1-1, with D perhaps TRBD1 (5 bases). V lost 5 bases and J 5 bases, leaving 18 bases between the germline ends. The CDR3 is made up of 15 amino acids. The germline V gene encodes CDR1 LNHDA and CDR2 SQIVND (reference sequence). The CDR3 sequence: CASSLTMGGGTEAFF. The CDR3 coding sequence is TGTGCCAGTAGTTTAACAATGGGGGGTGGAACTGAAGCTTTCTTT. Filled out from reference TRBV19 and TRBJ1-1, the complete variable domain reads DGGITQSPKYLFRKEGQNVTLSCEQNLNHDAMYWYRQDPGQGLRLIYYSQIVNDFQKGDIAEGYSVSREKKESFPLTVTSAQKNPTAFYLCASSLTMGGGTEAFFGQGTRLTVV.